This T cell receptor (beta chain) was captured in a study of T cells in Graves' hyperthyroidism and ophthalmopathy. Notes on the study in general: Prediction of ophthalmopathy progression came a median 6.5 months pre-onset.

On this clonotype: Its antigen is not known. A junction end diverges from the germline sequence, so it may reflect a read error.

The CDR3 runs to 11 residues. Germline CDR1 reads SGHAT; CDR2 reads FQDESV (reference sequence). TCR beta CDR3 regions were amplified from RNA transcripts. The HTBI primer set served for first-round RT-PCR of the TCR CDR3. TCRdb re-derived calls from the multiplex PCR reads in MiXCR, one entry per CDR3 protein. The table lists approximately 600,000 distinct CDR3 sequences, around 21% of them singletons. Those patients with uncontrolled infection, other autoimmune disease, pregnancy or lactation were excluded. The rearrangement links TRBV11-1 to TRBJ2-7; maybe TRBD1 (6 bases). The sequenced sample consisted of blood. This clonotype originated in a man younger than 40 with Graves' ophthalmopathy. CDR3 DNA: TGTGCCAGCAGCCCAGGGGACGATCAGTACTTC. It is translated as CASSPGDDQYF.